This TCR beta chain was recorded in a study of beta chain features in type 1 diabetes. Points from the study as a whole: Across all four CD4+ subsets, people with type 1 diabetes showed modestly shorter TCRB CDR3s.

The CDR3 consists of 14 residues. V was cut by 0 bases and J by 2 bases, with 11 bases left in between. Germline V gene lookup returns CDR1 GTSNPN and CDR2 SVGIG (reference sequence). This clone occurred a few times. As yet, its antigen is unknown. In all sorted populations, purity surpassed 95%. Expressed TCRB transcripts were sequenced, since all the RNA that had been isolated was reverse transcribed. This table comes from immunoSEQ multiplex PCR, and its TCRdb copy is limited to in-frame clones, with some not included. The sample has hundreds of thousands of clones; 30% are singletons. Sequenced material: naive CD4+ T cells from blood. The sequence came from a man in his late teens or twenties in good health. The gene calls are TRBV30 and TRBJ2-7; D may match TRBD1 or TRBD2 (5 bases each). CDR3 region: CAWSVRGLTYEQYF. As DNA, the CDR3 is TGTGCCTGGAGTGTACGGGGCCTAACCTACGAGCAGTACTTC. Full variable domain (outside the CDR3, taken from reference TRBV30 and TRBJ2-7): SQTIHQWPATLVQPVGSPLSLECTVEGTSNPNLYWYRQAAGRGLQLLFYSVGIGQISSEVPQNLSASRPQDRQFILSSKKLLLSDSGFYLCAWSVRGLTYEQYFGPGTRLTVT.